A single T cell receptor beta chain is shown here with its context. The antigen is not known. This entry belongs to a study of cytomegalovirus exposure and HLA in healthy donors. Study results and limitations: The dataset shows that most TCR sequences were rare, while some public TCRs occurred in many donors. Analysis was carried out at a later point, and it linked a missense DCLRE1C variant to TCR beta V- and J-gene trimming. The likely explanation for a cluster of highly shared sequence variants was sequencing artifact.

V gave up 8 bases and J gave up 5 bases, with 12 bases separating them. Germline V CDR1 and CDR2: SNHLY, FYNNEI. This CDR3 has 12 amino acids. PCR primers comprised 60 Vbeta and 13 Jbeta primers. The table came from immunoSEQ multiplex PCR; TCRdb's copy has only in-frame clones and leaves some out. The specimen's table records about 210,000 clones. The sequence was obtained from a woman aged 25 to 39 in good health and CMV-seropositive. The gene calls are TRBV2 and TRBJ2-5; D is possibly TRBD1 (6 bases). The sequenced sample consisted of PBMCs. CDR3 residues: CASGGVPETQYF. CDR3 DNA sequence: TGTGCCAGCGGGGGCGTGCCGGAGACCCAGTACTTC.